Listed here are 18 T cell receptor beta chains from one sample, sequenced in a study of CD8 T cells in Susac syndrome. The authors reverse transcribed roughly 0.5 to 1 ug RNA with random hexamers. A single record per CDR3 protein comes from TCRdb applying MiXCR to the immunoSEQ multiplex PCR reads. The table shows roughly 50,000 distinct CDR3 sequences, with 80% to 95% occurring only once. Sequenced material: CD8+ T cells from PBMCs. The origin of the receptors is a human donor in good health.

J is TRBJ2-5 and V is TRBV19; D may be TRBD1 (6 bases). This CDR3 region has 14 residues. V was shortened by 10 bases and J by 0 bases, with 15 bases between the two germline ends. CDR1 is LNHDA and CDR2 is SQIVND in the germline V gene (reference sequence). This CDR3 reads CATGDPRNQETQYF. CDR3 DNA sequence: TGTGCCACAGGGGACCCAAGGAACCAAGAGACCCAGTACTTC.

This chain connects TRBV14 to TRBJ1-1; 8 bases agree with TRBD1. The CDR3 spans 14 residues. The V gene's germline CDR1 is SGHDN and CDR2 FVKESK. V shed 1 base and J 10 bases; nucleotides not matched to a gene: 8. The CDR3 is CASSQVAGGVGAFF. In DNA form, the CDR3 reads TGTGCCAGCAGCCAAGTCGCAGGGGGCGTCGGAGCTTTCTTT.

V is TRBV7-9 and J is TRBJ2-7, with TRBD1 matching over 9 bases. This CDR3 has 15 residues. The V gene's germline CDR1 is SEHNR and CDR2 FQNEAQ (reference sequence). J gave up 5 bases and V 7 bases, and 12 bases lay outside the gene matches. The chain's CDR3 is CASNAPGQGLHEQYF. The CDR3 bases are TGTGCCAGCAATGCACCGGGACAGGGTCTCCACGAGCAGTACTTC.

The J gene is TRBJ1-1, the V gene TRBV5-1; D unresolved. The CDR3 sequence is 14 residues long. V was cut by 4 bases and J by 1 base, with 11 bases left in between. CDR1 is SGHRS and CDR2 is YFSETQ in the germline V gene. The CDR3 is CASSPGGGNTEAFF. The CDR3 nucleotides read TGCGCCAGCAGCCCCGGCGGAGGGAACACTGAAGCTTTCTTT.

CDR3 sequence reads: CASSEGYGGFSPDTQYF. In nucleotides, the CDR3 is TGTGCCAGCAGTGAAGGTTATGGCGGTTTCAGCCCAGATACGCAGTATTTT. The V gene is TRBV2, the J gene TRBJ2-3, with no clear D. The germline V gene encodes CDR1 SNHLY and CDR2 FYNNEI. The CDR3 totals 17 residues. Trimming took off 1 base at V and 4 bases at J, with 18 bases between the two ends.

This chain links TRBV6-1 with TRBJ2-3; no clear D. V was shortened by 8 bases and J by 0 bases, with 15 bases between the two germline ends. The germline gives CDR1 MNHNS, CDR2 SASEGT. This CDR3 is 15 amino acids long. In nucleotides, the CDR3 is TGTGCCAGCGCTGAGGAGAGTATTAGCACAGATACGCAGTATTTT. Translation: CASAEESISTDTQYF.

The V and J genes are TRBV5-6 and TRBJ1-1, with 8 bases aligning to TRBD1. The CDR3 consists of 14 residues. V shed 4 bases, J shed 5 bases, and the junction held 7 bases outside the gene matches. From germline, CDR1 is SGHDT and CDR2 YYEEEE. CDR3 in amino acids: CASSLGQGRTEAFF. CDR3 in DNA: TGTGCCAGCAGCCTAGGACAGGGTCGGACTGAAGCTTTCTTT.

V and J are TRBV18 and TRBJ1-4; 8 bases line up with TRBD1. V was pared by 0 bases and J by 5 bases, with 2 bases of the junction left unmatched. In germline, CDR1 is KGHSH, CDR2 LQKENI. The CDR3 has 15 residues. The CDR3 DNA is TGTGCCAGCTCACCACCGGGACAGGACAATGAAAAACTGTTTTTT. Protein: CASSPPGQDNEKLFF.

The V gene is TRBV4-1, the J gene TRBJ2-1; the match to TRBD2 covers 8 bases. The trim removed 2 bases at V and 5 bases at J, leaving 8 bases unmatched. The CDR3 runs to 16 residues. CDR1 is MGHRA and CDR2 is YSYEKL in the germline V gene. This CDR3 reads CASSQTLSGRDNEQFF. The DNA of the CDR3 is TGCGCCAGCAGCCAAACTCTCAGCGGGAGAGACAATGAGCAGTTCTTC.

This chain uses TRBV11-2 with TRBJ2-3; tentative D call: TRBD1 (5 bases). V lost 5 bases and J lost 6, with 18 bases in between. The CDR3 loop spans 15 amino acids. In germline, CDR1 is SGHAT, CDR2 FQNNGV. The CDR3, as DNA: TGTGCCAGCAGCCAAACAGGTCTCGTGGGGGATACGCAGTATTTT. The encoded protein is CASSQTGLVGDTQYF.

V is TRBV20-1 and J is TRBJ2-7, with no clear D. V was clipped by 5 bases and J by 3 bases, with 5 bases between them. This CDR3 is built from 10 residues. Per the germline V gene, CDR1 is DFQATT and CDR2 is SNEGSKA (reference sequence). CDR3: CSAVVYEQYF. DNA for the CDR3: TGCAGTGCTGTAGTCTACGAGCAGTACTTC.

The chain has TRBV6-5 and TRBJ1-4; 7 bases fit TRBD1. The CDR3 runs to 15 residues. The ends lost 6 bases at V and 3 bases at J; junction bases unmatched: 7. Germline CDR1 reads MNHEY; CDR2 reads SVGAGI. The DNA for the CDR3 is TGTGCCAGCAGCTCCGGGACAGAGCCTAATGAAAAACTGTTTTTT. It specifies CASSSGTEPNEKLFF.

This rearrangement joins TRBV29-1 to TRBJ1-1, with 8 bases fitting TRBD1. The length of the CDR3 is 12 residues. The germline gives CDR1 SQVTM, CDR2 ANQGSEA. Trimming cost V 8 bases and J 4 bases; bases outside gene matches: 6. CDR3 protein: CSLYRGSTEAFF. CDR3 coding DNA: TGCAGCCTGTACAGGGGGAGCACTGAAGCTTTCTTT.

CDR3 in amino acids: CASSHTGTPSGEAFF. The CDR3 DNA reads as TGTGCCAGCAGCCACACCGGGACCCCGAGCGGTGAAGCTTTCTTT. The chain combines TRBV27 with TRBJ1-1; a possible D gene is TRBD1 (5 bases). Trimming took 6 bases from V and 7 from J, leaving 21 bases between them. This CDR3 has 15 residues. CDR1 and CDR2 (germline): MNHEY, SMNVEV (reference sequence).

For the CDR3, the DNA is TGCGCCAGCATAAGATCCCCAAGGGGGGGGGACTATGGCTACACCTTC. This codes for CASIRSPRGGDYGYTF. This rearrangement joins TRBV23-1 to TRBJ1-2, with TRBD1 as a possible D gene (6 bases). TRBV23-1 is assigned to the ORF class and has an uncertain function. Trimming stripped 7 bases from V and 3 bases from J, with 21 bases between. This CDR3 is built from 16 residues.

The V and J genes are TRBV6-5 and TRBJ1-1; perhaps TRBD1 as D (5 bases). V shed 5 bases and J shed 3 bases, with 10 bases lying between them. This CDR3 has 13 residues. Germline lookup yields CDR1 MNHEY and CDR2 SVGAGI. CDR3 sequence reads: CASSPGSHTEAFF. DNA for the CDR3: TGTGCCAGCAGTCCAGGGAGTCACACTGAAGCTTTCTTT.

The chain employs TRBV7-9 and TRBJ1-5; D not certain. The germline CDR1 and CDR2 sequences are SEHNR and FQNEAQ (reference sequence). With 2 bases removed from V and 6 bases from J, the gap between germline ends came to 23 bases. CDR3 size: 18 residues. CDR3 bases: TGTGCCAGCAGCTTAACGGCCGGTATCAATCGGTTTGCTCAGCCCCAGCATTTT. Translation gives CASSLTAGINRFAQPQHF.

The CDR3 nucleotides are TGTGCCAGCAGTCTACAGGGGGAGTACACTGAAGCTTTCTTT. This gives the protein CASSLQGEYTEAFF. The chain combines TRBV27 with TRBJ1-1; 8 positions agree with TRBD1. Germline-derived CDR1 and CDR2 are MNHEY and SMNVEV (reference sequence). The CDR3 runs 14 residues. V trimming: 5 bases; J trimming: 3 bases; junction bases outside the gene matches: 5.